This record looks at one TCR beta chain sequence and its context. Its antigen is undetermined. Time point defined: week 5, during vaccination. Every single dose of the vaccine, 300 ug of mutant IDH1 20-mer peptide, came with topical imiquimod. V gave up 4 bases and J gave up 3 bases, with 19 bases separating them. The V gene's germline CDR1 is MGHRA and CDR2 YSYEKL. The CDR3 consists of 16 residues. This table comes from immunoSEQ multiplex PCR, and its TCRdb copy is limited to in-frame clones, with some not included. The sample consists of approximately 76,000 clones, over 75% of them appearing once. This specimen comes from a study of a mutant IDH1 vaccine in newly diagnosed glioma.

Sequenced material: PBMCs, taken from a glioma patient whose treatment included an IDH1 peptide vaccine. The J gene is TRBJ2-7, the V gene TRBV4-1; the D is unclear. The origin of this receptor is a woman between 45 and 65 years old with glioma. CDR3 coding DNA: TGCGCCAGCAGCCCCCGCCTATCACAAACCGGCTACGAGCAGTACTTC. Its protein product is CASSPRLSQTGYEQYF.